Listed below are T cell receptor beta chains from one sample, sequenced in a study of T-cell reconstitution after alpha-beta-depleted transplantation in children. TCRdb reprocessed the PCR reads with MiXCR, giving one entry per CDR3 protein. The sample includes about 600,000 distinct CDR3 sequences, 20% to 25% seen only once; the top ten take roughly 15%. Sequenced here: PBMCs, mostly from graft donor cells, sampled 360 days after TCRalphabeta/CD19-depleted stem cell transplant. These receptors came from a boy less than two years old who had a stem cell transplant for acute myeloid leukemia, so the T cells may come from the graft donor. The CDR3 runs from the conserved cysteine through the conserved F or W. D genes are given only for firm matches. Size values are once, few and many counts, or a class for expanded clones, and some rows have none.

v_call	j_call	clone_size	d_call	cdr3_aa	cdr3_nt
TRBV14	TRBJ2-3	many	.	CASSQDRGNYDTQYF	TGTGCCAGCAGCCAAGATAGGGGAAATTACGATACGCAGTATTTT
TRBV12-3/TRBV12-4	TRBJ2-5	many	.	CASSFGYPDQETQYF	TGTGCCAGCAGTTTCGGCTATCCGGACCAAGAGACCCAGTACTTC
TRBV5-1	TRBJ2-2	few	.	CASNGGAVPGELFF	TGCGCCAGCAACGGGGGCGCCGTGCCCGGGGAGCTGTTTTTT
TRBV27	TRBJ2-7	.	.	CASSLFGRAHEQYF	TGTGCCAGCAGTTTATTCGGCAGGGCCCACGAGCAGTACTTC
TRBV6-5	TRBJ2-1	many	.	CASSYSRSGYNEQFF	TGTGCCAGCAGTTACTCGAGGTCGGGATACAATGAGCAGTTCTTC
TRBV7-2	TRBJ2-7	.	.	CASSPWTYYYEQYF	TGTGCCAGCAGCCCATGGACCTACTATTACGAGCAGTACTTC
TRBV19	TRBJ2-1	.	TRBD1	CASSPPDRDGEQFF	TGTGCCAGTAGTCCCCCGGACAGGGACGGTGAGCAGTTCTTC
TRBV28	TRBJ2-5	.	TRBD1	CASTGQGGKVETQYF	TGTGCCAGCACAGGACAGGGAGGAAAGGTGGAGACCCAGTACTTC
TRBV20-1	TRBJ2-5	.	.	CSAVRGRLRETQYF	TGCAGTGCCGTTCGGGGACGGCTAAGAGAGACCCAGTACTTC
TRBV7-2	TRBJ2-1	.	.	CASSSMGNEQFF	TGTGCCAGCAGCTCCATGGGCAATGAGCAGTTCTTC
TRBV20-1	TRBJ2-7	.	.	CSAITQWYEQYF	TGCAGTGCTATCACCCAATGGTACGAGCAGTACTTC